The next 7 T cell receptor beta chains were all read from a single sample in a study of blood T cell repertoires in COVID-19. The assay was immunoSEQ multiplex PCR, and TCRdb's table has in-frame clones only and misses some. Of about 34,000 clones listed, approximately 81% are singletons. The sequencing input was peripheral blood. These receptors were collected from an older man with COVID-19, enrolled during active disease.

The chain has TRBV19 and TRBJ2-7; 9 nucleotides line up with TRBD2. Per the germline V gene, CDR1 is LNHDA and CDR2 is SQIVND (reference sequence). This CDR3 spans 14 amino acids. J was trimmed by 5 bases and V by 6 bases; bases with no gene match: 8. The CDR3: CASRFSGSVDEQYF. The CDR3 bases are TGTGCCAGTAGATTTAGCGGGAGCGTCGACGAGCAGTACTTC.

The rearrangement joins TRBV19 to TRBJ2-2, with 9 bases that match TRBD2. V dropped 6 bases and J dropped 4; count of bases not matched to a gene: 6. The CDR3 is 15 amino acids. Germline CDR1 and CDR2: LNHDA and SQIVND (reference sequence). CDR3 region: CASRWGGRGTGELFF. Here the CDR3 DNA reads TGTGCCAGTAGATGGGGCGGGAGGGGCACCGGGGAGCTGTTTTTT.

The chain carries TRBV27 and TRBJ2-7, with TRBD2 matching over 9 bases. Germline V gene lookup returns CDR1 MNHEY and CDR2 SMNVEV (reference sequence). The junction had 14 bases not matched to a gene; V was cut back by 5 bases and J by 0 bases. The CDR3 is made up of 18 amino acids. The CDR3 sequence is CASSPPISGRGPSYEQYF. The DNA of the CDR3 is TGTGCCAGCAGTCCCCCCATTAGCGGGAGAGGGCCCTCCTACGAGCAGTACTTC.

The chain has TRBV28 and TRBJ1-1; 7 positions match TRBD1. The trim removed 5 bases at V and 6 bases at J, leaving 6 bases unmatched. CDR1 and CDR2 (germline): MDHEN, SYDVKM. CDR3 length: 13 amino acids. As DNA, the CDR3 is TGTGCCAGCAGTCCCGGGACAGTTCCTGAAGCTTTCTTT. This sequence encodes CASSPGTVPEAFF.

The chain is built from TRBV28 and TRBJ2-3; 16 bases match TRBD2. This CDR3 has 16 residues. CDR1 is MDHEN, CDR2 SYDVKM, per germline. Losses at the gene ends were 6 bases for V and 4 bases for J; bases not matched to a gene: 4. In nucleotides, the CDR3 is TGTGCCAGCAGGTCGGGGACTAGCGGGAGGGCAGATACGCAGTATTTT. As protein: CASRSGTSGRADTQYF.

V and J are TRBV9 and TRBJ1-2; perhaps TRBD1 as D (6 bases). V lost 3 bases and J lost 4, with 13 bases in between. The CDR3 is 14 residues long. Germline CDR1 SGDLS, CDR2 YYNGEE. The CDR3 protein is CASSAQEGGYGYTF. In DNA, the CDR3 is TGTGCCAGCAGCGCGCAGGAAGGGGGCTATGGCTACACCTTC.

This clone came up once. This sequence joins TRBV6-5 and TRBJ2-1; 7 nucleotides line up with TRBD2. Germline V CDR1 and CDR2: MNHEY, SVGAGI. The CDR3 is 15 amino acids. The V gene end was trimmed by 7 bases and the J gene end by 5 bases; junction bases not matched to a gene: 11. The CDR3 is CASNLGSGPHNEQFF. As DNA, the CDR3 is TGTGCCAGCAATTTGGGTAGCGGGCCTCACAATGAGCAGTTCTTC.